This is a list of T cell receptor beta chains from one sample in a study of vaccination and CD4 T cells after COVID-19. These receptors have no identified antigens. TCRdb analysed the PCR reads with MiXCR anew, one entry per CDR3 protein. The profile shows more than 9,500 distinct CDR3 sequences, about 50% of them singletons. The sequencing sample was made of CD4+ T cells from blood, cultured in vitro. The receptors were gathered from a human donor who had recovered from COVID-19. Both conserved end residues are part of each CDR3. The D gene is left open where the match is weak. For some rows the clone size is stated as once, few or many, or as a class when expanded; others skip it.

D	size	V	J	CDR3	DNA
.	.	TRBV6-1	TRBJ2-3	CASEKPVGDTDTQYF	TGTGCCAGCGAGAAACCGGTTGGGGACACAGATACGCAGTATTTT
.	few	TRBV6-1	TRBJ1-1	CASSGTGRHEAFF	TGTGCCAGCAGCGGTACAGGACGGCATGAAGCTTTCTTT
.	.	TRBV21-1	TRBJ1-2	CASSNSYGYTF	TGTGCCAGCAGCAACAGCTATGGCTACACCTTC
.	.	TRBV5-8	TRBJ1-2	CASSLGDYYGYTF	TGTGCCAGCAGCTTGGGGGACTACTATGGCTACACCTTC
.	.	TRBV23-1	TRBJ1-1	CASSQSPPRNTEAFF	TGCGCCAGCAGTCAATCCCCCCCCAGGAACACTGAAGCTTTCTTT
.	medium-sized	TRBV20-1	TRBJ2-5	CSAAQGWGETQYF	TGCAGTGCGGCCCAGGGGTGGGGGGAGACCCAGTACTTC
TRBD2	few	TRBV6-1	TRBJ2-7	CASRPGLAGEQYF	TGTGCCAGCAGACCCGGACTAGCGGGGGAGCAGTACTTC
.	.	TRBV5-6	TRBJ1-2	CASSLRDGERYTF	TGTGCCAGCAGCTTGAGGGACGGGGAACGCTACACCTTC
.	.	TRBV20-1	TRBJ2-7	CSARDFSGPYEQYF	TGCAGTGCTAGAGATTTCAGCGGGCCCTACGAGCAGTACTTC
TRBD1	.	TRBV6-1	TRBJ1-1	CASSLRSDPTTGRRAEAFF	TGTGCCAGCAGTCTTCGGTCCGATCCCACGACAGGGCGTCGCGCTGAAGCTTTCTTT
TRBD1	.	TRBV20-1	TRBJ1-2	CSAPRTGYYGYTF	TGCAGTGCTCCCAGGACAGGGTACTATGGCTACACCTTC
.	.	TRBV7-8	TRBJ2-3	CASSSPRTAMVDTQYF	TGTGCCAGCAGCTCCCCCCGGACAGCCATGGTAGATACGCAGTATTTT
.	few	TRBV24-1	TRBJ2-6	CATSDRRSGANVLTF	TGTGCCACCAGTGATCGGAGATCTGGGGCCAACGTCCTGACTTTC
.	few	TRBV7-8	TRBJ2-7	CASSLSELYEQYF	TGTGCCAGCAGCTTAAGTGAGCTCTACGAGCAGTACTTC
.	.	TRBV5-1	TRBJ1-1	CASSLGQRKNTEAFF	TGCGCCAGCAGCTTGGGACAGCGGAAGAACACTGAAGCTTTCTTT
.	.	TRBV6-2/TRBV6-3	TRBJ2-1	CASSYSIARVADNEQFF	TGTGCCAGCAGTTACTCGATTGCTAGGGTCGCGGACAATGAGCAGTTCTTC
TRBD1	.	TRBV5-8	TRBJ1-5	CASSAGQAYNQPQHF	TGTGCCAGCAGCGCGGGACAGGCCTACAATCAGCCCCAGCATTTT
.	.	TRBV20-1	TRBJ2-7	CSAPTETYEQYF	TGCAGTGCTCCGACAGAGACCTACGAGCAGTACTTC
.	once	TRBV4-3	TRBJ1-4	CASSQDYAFKEKLFF	TGCGCCAGCAGCCAAGATTACGCCTTTAAAGAAAAACTGTTTTTT
.	few	TRBV6-1	TRBJ1-2	CASSHTGSYGYTF	TGTGCCAGCAGTCACACAGGGTCGTATGGCTACACCTTC
.	.	TRBV19	TRBJ1-2	CASSIWQGYGYTF	TGTGCCAGTAGTATATGGCAGGGCTATGGCTACACCTTC
TRBD2	once	TRBV6-1	TRBJ2-5	CASSRPGLGEETQYF	TGTGCCAGCAGTCGACCGGGACTAGGGGAAGAGACCCAGTACTTC
.	.	TRBV18	TRBJ1-6	CASSPGRTDNSPLHF	TGTGCCAGCTCCCCTGGACGGACGGATAATTCACCCCTCCACTTT
TRBD2	.	TRBV5-1	TRBJ2-7	CASSRTSGSYYEQYF	TGCGCCAGCAGTAGGACTAGCGGGAGTTATTACGAGCAGTACTTC
.	few	TRBV19	TRBJ2-2	CASKGIGTGELFF	TGTGCCAGTAAGGGAATTGGCACCGGGGAGCTGTTTTTT
.	.	TRBV20-1	TRBJ1-1	CSAADAPGAFF	TGCAGTGCTGCTGACGCACCCGGCGCTTTCTTT
.	.	TRBV7-2	TRBJ1-5	CASSSGQPNQPQHF	TGTGCCAGCAGCTCCGGACAACCGAATCAGCCCCAGCATTTT
TRBD1	.	TRBV12-3/TRBV12-4	TRBJ1-5	CASSLDRANQPQHF	TGTGCCAGCAGCCTCGACAGGGCCAATCAGCCCCAGCATTTT
.	.	TRBV11-2	TRBJ2-2	CASSPFGGGELFF	TGTGCCAGCAGCCCTTTCGGTGGGGGGGAGCTGTTTTTT
TRBD1	.	TRBV6-5	TRBJ1-1	CASSYSGTGGKRTEAFF	TGTGCCAGCAGTTACTCAGGGACAGGGGGCAAGAGGACTGAAGCTTTCTTT
TRBD2	.	TRBV6-1	TRBJ2-7	CASSESSGGSSSYEQYF	TGTGCCAGCAGTGAATCGAGCGGGGGGTCTTCCTCCTACGAGCAGTACTTC
.	.	TRBV27	TRBJ2-2	CASETRGTGELFF	TGTGCCAGCGAAACTAGGGGCACCGGGGAGCTGTTTTTT
.	once	TRBV5-6	TRBJ1-6	CASSLLGENFNSPLHF	TGTGCCAGCAGCTTGTTGGGGGAAAACTTCAATTCACCCCTCCACTTT
.	few	TRBV7-8	TRBJ1-5	CASSFDLRQGPQPQHF	TGTGCCAGCAGCTTTGATCTTCGTCAGGGACCTCAGCCCCAGCATTTT
TRBD2	.	TRBV7-2	TRBJ2-1	CASSPQGVLRGANNEQFF	TGTGCCAGCAGCCCCCAGGGAGTGCTGCGGGGGGCCAACAATGAGCAGTTCTTC
.	.	TRBV4-1	TRBJ1-5	CASSQDRLNGELEGNQPQHF	TGCGCCAGCAGCCAAGATCGGCTTAACGGTGAACTAGAAGGCAATCAGCCCCAGCATTTT
.	.	TRBV14	TRBJ2-7	CASSLQNLQGREQYF	TGTGCCAGCAGTCTTCAGAACTTACAGGGACGCGAGCAGTACTTC
TRBD1	.	TRBV19	TRBJ1-1	CASSMTGGGTEAFF	TGTGCCAGTAGTATGACAGGGGGAGGCACTGAAGCTTTCTTT
.	medium-sized	TRBV19	TRBJ2-3	CASTPQWTSTDTQYF	TGTGCCAGTACCCCACAGTGGACTAGCACAGATACGCAGTATTTT
TRBD1	few	TRBV7-9	TRBJ1-2	CASSLSWDRGGWGDGYTF	TGTGCCAGCAGCTTATCCTGGGACAGGGGTGGCTGGGGTGATGGCTACACCTTC
.	.	TRBV30	TRBJ2-1	CAWSVATLSSYNEQFF	TGTGCCTGGAGTGTCGCGACTCTAAGCTCCTACAATGAGCAGTTCTTC
.	.	TRBV20-1	TRBJ2-5	CSASPSTASVWETQYF	TGCAGTGCTAGTCCCTCCACTGCTAGCGTTTGGGAGACCCAGTACTTC
TRBD1	few	TRBV5-4	TRBJ1-5	CASSSDRGSNQPQHF	TGTGCCAGCAGCTCAGACAGGGGTAGCAATCAGCCCCAGCATTTT
.	.	TRBV7-9	TRBJ1-1	CASSLAPGQNTEAFF	TGTGCCAGCAGCTTAGCCCCGGGACAGAACACTGAAGCTTTCTTT
TRBD2	once	TRBV7-6	TRBJ2-5	CASSARTSGGGTWTQYF	TGTGCCAGCAGCGCAAGGACTAGCGGAGGGGGGACCTGGACCCAGTACTTC
.	.	TRBV28	TRBJ1-1	CASRLLTEAFF	TGTGCCAGCAGGCTTCTCACTGAAGCTTTCTTT
.	.	TRBV12-3/TRBV12-4	TRBJ1-1	CASSLAGGGTEAFF	TGTGCCAGCAGTTTAGCAGGGGGAGGCACTGAAGCTTTCTTT
.	few	TRBV3-1	TRBJ1-2	CASSPNRGQYYGYTF	TGTGCCAGCAGCCCCAACCGTGGACAGTACTATGGCTACACCTTC
TRBD2	.	TRBV6-2/TRBV6-3	TRBJ2-7	CASSRTSGVYEQYF	TGTGCCAGCAGTCGGACTAGCGGGGTGTACGAGCAGTACTTC
.	.	TRBV20-1	TRBJ1-3	CSGGGAGNTIYF	TGCAGTGGTGGTGGTGCTGGAAACACCATATATTTT
.	few	TRBV20-1	TRBJ1-5	CSARDRVRGASGPQHF	TGCAGTGCTAGAGACAGGGTGCGCGGAGCTTCAGGGCCCCAGCATTTT
.	few	TRBV5-1	TRBJ1-1	CASSEEMNTEAFF	TGCGCCAGCAGTGAAGAGATGAACACTGAAGCTTTCTTT
.	few	TRBV7-8	TRBJ1-5	CASGPGQGGGQPQHF	TGTGCCAGCGGCCCCGGGCAGGGTGGGGGGCAGCCCCAGCATTTT
.	.	TRBV20-1	TRBJ1-1	CSAFRRADLNTEAFF	TGCAGTGCGTTTAGGAGGGCGGACTTGAACACTGAAGCTTTCTTT
.	.	TRBV10-2	TRBJ2-7	CASSGYGAYEQYF	TGCGCCAGCAGTGGTTACGGAGCCTACGAGCAGTACTTC
.	.	TRBV19	TRBJ1-2	CATLKQGTNYGYTF	TGTGCCACCTTAAAACAGGGTACTAACTATGGCTACACCTTC